These 4 T cell receptor beta chains share one sample of origin, sequenced in a study of cytomegalovirus exposure and HLA in healthy donors. The PCR ran on 60 Vbeta and 13 Jbeta primers. This table comes from immunoSEQ multiplex PCR, and its TCRdb copy is limited to in-frame clones, with some not included. The sample yields 150,000 to 200,000 clones, roughly 85% seen once. What was sequenced was PBMCs. The source is a woman aged 50 to 60 in good health and CMV-seronegative.

This clone was seen a handful of times. The chain carries TRBV19 and TRBJ2-3; the D gene is possibly TRBD1 (6 bases). The V and J ends lost 6 bases and 0 bases respectively, with 10 bases between them. Germline V CDR1 and CDR2: LNHDA, SQIVND (reference sequence). The CDR3 covers 14 residues. For the CDR3, the DNA is TGTGCCAGTAGCAGGACAGTTAGCACAGATACGCAGTATTTT. Its translation: CASSRTVSTDTQYF.

The rearrangement links TRBV29-1 to TRBJ1-1; 8 bases fit TRBD1. The CDR3 length is 16 residues. Trimming removed 5 bases from V and 0 bases from J; junction bases left unmatched: 11. Germline V gives CDR1 SQVTM, CDR2 ANQGSEA. The CDR3 DNA reads as TGCAGCGTTAGGAGGCAGACAGGGGCCTTGAACACTGAAGCTTTCTTT. Amino acid sequence: CSVRRQTGALNTEAFF.

J is TRBJ2-2 and V is TRBV5-1, with 10 bases matching TRBD1. Looked up from germline, CDR1 is SGHRS and CDR2 is YFSETQ. This CDR3 has 13 amino acids. V lost 8 bases and J lost 6; bases outside the gene matches: 4. The CDR3 region has the DNA TGCGCCAGTCGACAGGGGGCCCCCGGGGAGCTGTTTTTT. It codes for CASRQGAPGELFF.

The rearrangement joins TRBV2 to TRBJ1-4; a weak D match, TRBD1 (6 bases). The germline V gene encodes CDR1 SNHLY and CDR2 FYNNEI. This CDR3 has 14 residues. The V end lost 8 bases, the J end lost 7 bases, and 17 bases lay between the germline ends. The CDR3, as DNA: TGTGCCAGCCTCACAGGGCCAGTTCGTGAAAAACTGTTTTTT. Amino acid sequence: CASLTGPVREKLFF.